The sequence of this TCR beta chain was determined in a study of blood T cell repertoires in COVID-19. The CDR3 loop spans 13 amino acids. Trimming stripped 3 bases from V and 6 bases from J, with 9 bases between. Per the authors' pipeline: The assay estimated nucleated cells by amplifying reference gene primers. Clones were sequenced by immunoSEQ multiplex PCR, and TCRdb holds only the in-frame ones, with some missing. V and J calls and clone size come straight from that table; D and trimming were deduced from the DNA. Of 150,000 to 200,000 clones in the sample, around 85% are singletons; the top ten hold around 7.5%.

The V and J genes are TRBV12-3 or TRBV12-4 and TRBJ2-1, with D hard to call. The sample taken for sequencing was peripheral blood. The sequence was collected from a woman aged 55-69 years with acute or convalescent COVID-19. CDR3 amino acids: CASSFETSNEQFF. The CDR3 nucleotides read TGTGCCAGCAGTTTCGAAACGAGCAATGAGCAGTTCTTC.